This TCR beta chain stems from a study of T cells after yellow fever vaccination. Findings and caveats of the study: Reappearing after the booster were most of the clones from primary vaccination (around 95% CD4, around 90% CD8).

This clonotype was counted only a few times. The antigen remains unidentified. TCRdb called the 5' RACE reads again in MiXCR, with one record for every CDR3 protein. The sample comprises 200,000 to 300,000 distinct CDR3 sequences, more than 6.5% of which are singletons, and 0.8% to 1.2% rests with the top ten. Trimming cost V 6 bases and J 2 bases, with 15 bases left between them. This CDR3 spans 14 amino acids. From germline, CDR1 is DFQATT and CDR2 SNEGSKA (reference sequence). This specimen was CD4+ T cells sorted from PBMCs, taken on the day of the yellow fever booster vaccination. The sequence came from a man aged 30 to 45 who received the YFV17D yellow fever vaccine. The V gene is TRBV20-1, the J gene TRBJ2-3; D is unclear. The DNA for the CDR3 is TGCAGTGCAGGTGGAGCGATACCCACAGATACGCAGTATTTT. This gives the protein CSAGGAIPTDTQYF.